Presented here are 4 T cell receptor beta chains from one specimen sequenced in a study of tumor-infiltrating lymphocytes in primary liver carcinoma. Germline DNA was also extracted, while the blood RNA originated from unsorted whole blood. Starting material of 400 to 600 ng total RNA yielded TCR beta cDNA via a constant-region primer. Libraries for TCR beta were built through three nested multiplex PCR rounds, which together made up a slightly modified ARM-PCR procedure. The two initial PCR rounds, approximately 10 cycles each, used TRBV1-TRBV30 forward and C-beta reverse primers. Each CDR3 protein gets one entry after TCRdb re-called the multiplex PCR reads with MiXCR. The repertoire holds 320,000 or so distinct CDR3 sequences, with 50% to 70% as singletons. The source material was peripheral blood. The receptor source for this set is a man aged 35 to 55 with primary liver carcinoma and hepatitis B virus infection.

This clonotype was seen more than once but under ten times. The junction departs from the called germline gene at one end, perhaps through a read error. This rearrangement joins TRBV10-3 to TRBJ2-5; D remains ambiguous. The CDR3 totals 15 residues. Germline CDR1 is ENHRY and CDR2 is SYGVKD. The CDR3 loop reads CAISSTEGQQGTQYF. In DNA, the CDR3 is TGTGCCATCAGTTCCACCGAAGGGCAGCAAGGGACCCAGTACTTC.

The chain uses TRBV30 and TRBJ2-7; the match to TRBD1 covers 7 bases. The trim removed 3 bases at V and 7 bases at J, leaving 15 bases unmatched. Germline V gene sequence: CDR1 GTSNPN, CDR2 SVGIG (reference sequence). The CDR3 sequence is 15 residues long. Here the CDR3 reads CAWRRRSRGNVEQYF. DNA for the CDR3: TGTGCCTGGAGGCGACGGAGCAGGGGGAATGTTGAGCAGTACTTC.

This chain joins TRBV28 and TRBJ2-7; 9 bases are a match to TRBD2. CDR3 length equals 16 residues. Germline trimming cut 3 bases from V and 7 bases from J; bases unmatched to any gene: 13. CDR1 is MDHEN, CDR2 SYDVKM, per germline. The CDR3 nucleotides are TGTGCCAGCAGTTTCCCCCGGCGGGAGGGCCACTTAGAGCAGTACTTC. This encodes CASSFPRREGHLEQYF.

In the case of this clonotype: One junction end disagrees with the germline gene, perhaps due to a read error. The CDR3 sequence is CASSQSNQVYEQYF. CDR3 bases: TGCGCTAGCAGCCAATCAAACCAGGTCTACGAGCAGTACTTC. The chain has TRBV4-1 and TRBJ2-7; D ambiguous. The CDR3 runs to 14 residues. Germline V gene lookup returns CDR1 MGHRA and CDR2 YSYEKL.